This passage covers 20 T cell receptor beta chains from one sample sequenced in a study of cytomegalovirus exposure and HLA in healthy donors. Use of 60 Vbeta and 13 Jbeta primers characterized the PCR. Repertoires were generated with immunoSEQ multiplex PCR, while TCRdb's copy carries only in-frame clones and drops some. The table lists about 200,000 clones, almost 80% of them singletons, with 1.5% to 2% in the top ten. The material sequenced was PBMCs. Receptors originate from a man younger than 30 in good health and CMV-seronegative.

The chain uses TRBV4-2 and TRBJ1-1; 7 nucleotides match TRBD1. This CDR3 is 14 amino acids long. The junction had 7 bases not matched to a gene; V was cut back by 2 bases and J by 7 bases. Germline loops: CDR1 LGHNA, CDR2 YNFKEQ. The chain's CDR3 is CASSQNQGVGEAFF. Written as DNA, the CDR3 is TGTGCCAGCAGCCAAAACCAGGGGGTTGGTGAAGCTTTCTTT.

This rearrangement joins TRBV7-6 to TRBJ2-2, with no clear D. Germline CDR1 reads SGHVS; CDR2 reads FNYEAQ. V dropped 5 bases and J dropped 2 bases, with 12 bases sitting between them. The CDR3 runs to 15 residues. The CDR3 protein is CASSLYRDNTGELFF. DNA of the CDR3: TGTGCCAGCAGCCTTTACAGAGATAACACCGGGGAGCTGTTTTTT.

This chain links TRBV27 with TRBJ2-3; TRBD2 aligns across 9 bases. Germline lookup yields CDR1 MNHEY and CDR2 SMNVEV (reference sequence). This CDR3 has 17 residues. Trimming cost V 2 bases and J 5 bases; bases outside gene matches: 11. The CDR3 sequence is CASSLIGGGGAVDTQYF. CDR3 DNA: TGTGCCAGCAGTTTAATTGGGGGCGGGGGGGCGGTAGATACGCAGTATTTT.

This clone occurred once. Sequence at one end of the junction differs from germline and may be a read error. This chain links TRBV7-9 with TRBJ2-5; D gene ambiguous. The CDR3 is made up of 12 amino acids. Per germline, CDR1 SEHNR and CDR2 FQNEAQ (reference sequence). Here the CDR3 reads CASSLDQETQYF. CDR3 coding DNA: TGTGCCAGCAGCTTAGACCAGGAGACCCAGTACTTC. The full variable domain, its missing parts supplied by reference TRBV7-9 and TRBJ2-5, is DTGVSQNPRHKITKRGQNVTFRCDPISEHNRLYWYRQTLGQGPEFLTYFQNEAQLEKSRLLSDRFSAERPKGSFSTLEIQRTEQGDSAMYLCASSLDQETQYFGPGTRLLVL.

The chain has TRBV6-1 and TRBJ1-5; the match to TRBD1 covers 8 bases. This CDR3 region has 14 residues. Germline CDR1 is MNHNS and CDR2 is SASEGT. With V trimmed by 3 bases and J by 2 bases, 0 bases remained unmatched. The CDR3 here is CASSETGGNQPQHF. In nucleotides, the CDR3 is TGTGCCAGCAGTGAGACAGGGGGCAATCAGCCCCAGCATTTT.

The chain uses TRBV11-2 and TRBJ2-5, with TRBD1 matching over 11 bases. The CDR3 is 14 amino acids. Trimming took 5 bases from V and 6 from J; bases not matched to a gene: 5. Germline V CDR1 and CDR2: SGHAT, FQNNGV. The CDR3 protein is CASSPGQGEKTQYF. CDR3 sequence (DNA): TGTGCCAGCAGCCCGGGACAGGGGGAAAAGACCCAGTACTTC.

The V gene is TRBV4-3, the J gene TRBJ2-7; possibly TRBD2 for D (6 bases). CDR3 size: 15 residues. The V end lost 0 bases, the J end lost 4 bases, and 13 bases lay between the germline ends. The germline V gene has CDR1 LGHNA and CDR2 YSLEER. CDR3 in DNA: TGCGCCAGCAGCCAAGAGCCCCTAGCGCGGTACGAGCAGTACTTC. It encodes CASSQEPLARYEQYF.

The genes are TRBV5-1 and TRBJ2-3, with D possibly being TRBD1 (6 bases). The CDR3 length is 15 residues. CDR1 and CDR2 (germline): SGHRS, YFSETQ. Trimming stripped 4 bases from V and 4 bases from J, with 16 bases between. The CDR3 DNA reads TGCGCCAGCAGCCCCTCGGACAGAGGGGCAGATACGCAGTATTTT. Its protein is CASSPSDRGADTQYF. The full variable domain, its missing parts supplied by reference TRBV5-1 and TRBJ2-3, is KAGVTQTPRYLIKTRGQQVTLSCSPISGHRSVSWYQQTPGQGLQFLFEYFSETQRNKGNFPGRFSGRQFSNSRSEMNVSTLELGDSALYLCASSPSDRGADTQYFGPGTRLTVL.

The rearrangement uses TRBV6-1 and TRBJ2-1; TRBD1 is a possible D gene (5 bases). This CDR3 is 15 amino acids long. Between the trimmed V and J ends, which lost 7 bases and 8 bases, there was a span of 21 bases. The germline CDR1 and CDR2 sequences are MNHNS and SASEGT. The CDR3 DNA reads as TGTGCCAGCACCCAAACCGGCAGGGTTTTCGATGAGCAGTTCTTC. Its protein is CASTQTGRVFDEQFF.

The CDR3 spells CASSQDTDGYTF. CDR3 sequence (DNA): TGTGCCAGCAGCCAAGATACAGACGGCTACACCTTC. The genes are TRBV4-2 and TRBJ1-2, with no clear D. The CDR3 length is 12 residues. Trimming took off 0 bases at V and 8 bases at J, with 7 bases between the two ends. Germline lookup yields CDR1 LGHNA and CDR2 YNFKEQ.

The chain joins TRBV27 to TRBJ2-2; TRBD1 agrees at 8 bases. V trimming: 4 bases; J trimming: 0 bases; junction bases outside the gene matches: 4. The CDR3 has 16 residues. Germline loops: CDR1 MNHEY, CDR2 SMNVEV (reference sequence). DNA of the CDR3: TGTGCCAGCAGTTCCCCAGGGGGCGCGAACACCGGGGAGCTGTTTTTT. Translating it yields CASSSPGGANTGELFF.

The genes are TRBV30 and TRBJ1-4; a possible D gene is TRBD1 (5 bases). V was pared by 0 bases and J by 5 bases, with 25 bases between. Per germline, CDR1 GTSNPN and CDR2 SVGIG (reference sequence). The CDR3 length is 19 residues. The CDR3 reads CAWSVRWEGTARVNEKLFF. CDR3 bases: TGTGCCTGGAGTGTACGCTGGGAGGGGACCGCAAGAGTAAATGAAAAACTGTTTTTT.

This clone came up a few times. The CDR3 here is CASSSDYSYNEQFF. CDR3 sequence (DNA): TGTGCCAGCAGTTCGGACTACTCCTACAATGAGCAGTTCTTC. The genes are TRBV5-5 and TRBJ2-1, with D perhaps matching TRBD2 (6 bases). V lost 5 bases and J lost 0, with 9 bases in between. CDR3 size: 14 residues. In germline, CDR1 is SGHKS, CDR2 YYEKEE (reference sequence).

The J gene is TRBJ1-6, the V gene TRBV6-1; weak D call: TRBD1 (6 bases). This CDR3 region has 16 residues. Germline loops: CDR1 MNHNS, CDR2 SASEGT. The V and J ends lost 2 bases and 9 bases respectively, with 17 bases between them. The CDR3 DNA is TGTGCCAGCAGTGAATTTCTTGGGGGGGGGCTTTCACCCCTCCACTTT. Residues: CASSEFLGGGLSPLHF.

This chain links TRBV11-3 with TRBJ1-1, with D possibly being TRBD1 (5 bases). V lost 1 base and J 3 bases, leaving 24 bases between the germline ends. The CDR3 loop spans 19 amino acids. Germline assignment: CDR1 SGHNT and CDR2 YENEEA. CDR3 region: CASSLGAGTIDTRHTEAFF. The CDR3 nucleotides are TGTGCCAGCAGCTTAGGGGCGGGGACGATTGACACTAGACACACTGAAGCTTTCTTT.

The table lists this clone with a few counts. Additional DNA sequences in this sample encode the identical CDR3. The chain carries TRBV9 and TRBJ2-7; tentative D call: TRBD2 (5 bases). V was clipped by 2 bases and J by 0 bases, with 6 bases between them. The CDR3 loop spans 13 amino acids. Germline V gene lookup returns CDR1 SGDLS and CDR2 YYNGEE. This CDR3 is CASSVEGSYEQYF. The CDR3 nucleotides are TGTGCCAGCAGCGTCGAGGGCTCCTACGAGCAGTACTTC.

The V gene is TRBV30, the J gene TRBJ1-5; TRBD1 might be the D (6 bases). The length of the CDR3 is 15 residues. CDR1 and CDR2 (germline): GTSNPN, SVGIG (reference sequence). The V end was cut by 1 base, the J end by 9 bases, with 19 bases between. In nucleotides, the CDR3 is TGTGCCTGGAGTGAACAAACAGGGACCTCCGGGCCCCAGCATTTT. It yields the protein CAWSEQTGTSGPQHF.

This chain links TRBV27 with TRBJ1-2, with no clear D. The CDR3 is 15 residues long. Germline-derived CDR1 and CDR2 are MNHEY and SMNVEV (reference sequence). The V gene lost 5 bases and the J gene lost 6 bases, with 19 bases spanning the gap. The CDR3 DNA is TGTGCCAGCAGTCTGACCGCAGCGCGCGGGGATGGCTACACCTTC. It encodes CASSLTAARGDGYTF.

This clone was detected once. The V gene is TRBV11-2, the J gene TRBJ2-7, with 9 bases identical to TRBD1. The CDR3 contains 16 residues. Germline trimming cut 5 bases from V and 1 base from J; bases unmatched to any gene: 9. Germline V lookup: CDR1 SGHAT, CDR2 FQNNGV. The CDR3 DNA is TGTGCCAGCAGCGCGGGGACAGGGATAGAGTCCTACGAGCAGTACTTC. Protein product: CASSAGTGIESYEQYF. The whole variable domain, remainder taken from reference TRBV11-2 and TRBJ2-7, is EAGVAQSPRYKIIEKRQSVAFWCNPISGHATLYWYQQILGQGPKLLIQFQNNGVVDDSQLPKDRFSAERLKGVDSTLKIQPAKLEDSAVYLCASSAGTGIESYEQYFGPGTRLTVT.

The genes are TRBV4-3 and TRBJ2-1; 9 nucleotides match TRBD1. The CDR3 is 17 residues long. J lost 10 bases, V lost 3 bases, and 16 bases had no gene match. Germline values: CDR1 LGHNA, CDR2 YSLEER. Here the CDR3 DNA reads TGCGCCAGCAGCCACGACCCGGACAGGGGTCCAACGGGGGAGCAGTTCTTC. Encoded protein: CASSHDPDRGPTGEQFF.